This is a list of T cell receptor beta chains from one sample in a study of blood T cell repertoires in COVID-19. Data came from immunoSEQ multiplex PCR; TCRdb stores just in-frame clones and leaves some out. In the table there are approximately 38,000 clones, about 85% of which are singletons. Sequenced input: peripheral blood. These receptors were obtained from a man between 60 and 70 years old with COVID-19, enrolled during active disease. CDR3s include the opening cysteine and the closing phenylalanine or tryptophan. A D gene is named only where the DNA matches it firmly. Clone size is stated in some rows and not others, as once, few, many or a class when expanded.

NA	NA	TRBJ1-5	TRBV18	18	TGTGCCAGCTCACCACGCCCCACAGGTAACGTAGGCAATCAGCCCCAGCATTTT	CASSPRPTGNVGNQPQHF
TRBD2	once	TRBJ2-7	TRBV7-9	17	TGTGCCAGCAGCTTGACGAGGCGGGAGCTCTTTAAATACGAGCAGTACTTC	CASSLTRRELFKYEQYF
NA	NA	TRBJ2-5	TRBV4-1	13	TGCGCCAGCGGCTCACGAACCAAAGAGACCCAGTACTTC	CASGSRTKETQYF
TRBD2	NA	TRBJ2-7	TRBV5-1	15	TGCGCCAGCAGCTCCCAAAGAGCGGGGGCCTACGAGCAGTACTTC	CASSSQRAGAYEQYF
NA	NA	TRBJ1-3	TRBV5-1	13	TGCGCCAGCAGCTTTGGAGGTGACACCACCATATATTTT	CASSFGGDTTIYF
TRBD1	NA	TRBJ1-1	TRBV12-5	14	TGTGCTAGTGGTCAGGGACAGAAAAACACTGAAGCTTTCTTT	CASGQGQKNTEAFF
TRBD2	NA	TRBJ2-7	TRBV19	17	TGTGCCAGTAGTATAGGGCTCGGGCTAGCGGGACTCTACGAGCAGTACTTC	CASSIGLGLAGLYEQYF
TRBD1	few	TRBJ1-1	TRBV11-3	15	TGTGCCAGCAGCTTAGCGGGGACAGGGGGAACTGAAGCTTTCTTT	CASSLAGTGGTEAFF
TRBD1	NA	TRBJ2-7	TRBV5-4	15	TGTGCCAGCAGCTTGACAGGGGCCCACTCCTACGAGCAGTACTTC	CASSLTGAHSYEQYF
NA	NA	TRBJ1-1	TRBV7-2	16	TGTGCCAGCAGCTTAGGATTGAGGGCGAGGAACACTGAAGCTTTCTTT	CASSLGLRARNTEAFF
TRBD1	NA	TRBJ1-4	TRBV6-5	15	TGTGCCAGCAGTTTCAGACAGGGGGCCGGGGAAAAACTGTTTTTT	CASSFRQGAGEKLFF
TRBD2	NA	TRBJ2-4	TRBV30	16	TGTGCCTGGAGTCTCCGAGGGACTAGCGGCCCAAACATTCAGTACTTC	CAWSLRGTSGPNIQYF
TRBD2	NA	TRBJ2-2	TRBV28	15	TGTGCCAGTAACCCACAGCTAGCGGGAGGCGGGGAGCTGTTTTTT	CASNPQLAGGGELFF
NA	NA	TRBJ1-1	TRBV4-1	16	TGCGCCAGCAGCCAAGATCCAGGGGTCCGGAACACTGAAGCTTTCTTT	CASSQDPGVRNTEAFF
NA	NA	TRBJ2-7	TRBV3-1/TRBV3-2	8	TGTGCCAGCAGCCCGGAGTACTTC	CASSPEYF
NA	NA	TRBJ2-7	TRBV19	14	TGTGCCAGTAGTTCGCAGGGTAGCTCCTACGAGCAGTACTTC	CASSSQGSSYEQYF
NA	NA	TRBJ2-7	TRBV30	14	TGTGCCTGGAGTGAGGGAGTCTTCCCCTACGAGCAGTACTTC	CAWSEGVFPYEQYF
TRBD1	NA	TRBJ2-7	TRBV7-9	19	TGTGCCAGCAGCTCAACGACAGGGACCCCGATCCATCACTCCTACGAGCAGTACTTC	CASSSTTGTPIHHSYEQYF
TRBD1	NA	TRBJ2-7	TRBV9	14	TGTGCCAGCAGCCTGGGACAGAGCTCCTACGAGCAGTACTTC	CASSLGQSSYEQYF
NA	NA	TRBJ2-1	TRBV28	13	TGTGCCAGCAGTCTACAGGGTGTTGGCGAGCAGTTCTTC	CASSLQGVGEQFF
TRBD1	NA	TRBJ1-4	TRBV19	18	TGTGCCAGTAGTATAAGAGGAACAGGGGGGACAACTAATGAAAAACTGTTTTTT	CASSIRGTGGTTNEKLFF
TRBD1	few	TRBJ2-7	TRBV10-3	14	TGTGCCATCAGTGCCGGGACAGGATACTACGAGCAGTACTTC	CAISAGTGYYEQYF
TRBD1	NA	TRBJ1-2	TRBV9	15	TGTGCCAGCAGCGCGGACGGGGGACAGTCTTGGGGCTACACCTTC	CASSADGGQSWGYTF
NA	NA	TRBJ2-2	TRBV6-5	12	TGTGCCAGCAGTCCGCGGGCCGGGGAGCTGTTTTTT	CASSPRAGELFF
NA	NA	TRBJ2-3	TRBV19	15	TGTGCCAGTAGACTGACCGGGGTTTCAACAGATACGCAGTATTTT	CASRLTGVSTDTQYF
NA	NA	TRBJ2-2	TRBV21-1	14	TGTGCCAGCAGCTACCGGGATGAGACCGGGGAGCTGTTTTTT	CASSYRDETGELFF
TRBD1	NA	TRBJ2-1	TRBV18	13	TGTGCCAGCGAAACGGACAGGGCCTCGGAGCAGTTCTTC	CASETDRASEQFF
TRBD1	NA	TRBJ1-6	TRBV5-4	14	TGTGCCAGCAGCGAGATGTTGGGACAGGGGCCCCTCCACTTT	CASSEMLGQGPLHF
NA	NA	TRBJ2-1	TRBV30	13	TGTGCCTGGAGTATGTTGCGGTACAATGAGCAGTTCTTC	CAWSMLRYNEQFF
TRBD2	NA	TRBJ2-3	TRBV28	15	TGTGCCAGCAGGCGAACTAGCGGGAGAGGAGATACGCAGTATTTT	CASRRTSGRGDTQYF
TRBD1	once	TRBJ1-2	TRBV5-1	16	TGCGCCAGCAGCCCTACAATAGCGGGACAGGGCGATGGCTACACCTTC	CASSPTIAGQGDGYTF
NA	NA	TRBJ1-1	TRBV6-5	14	TGTGCCAGCAGTCCCCCCGGGGGGAACACTGAAGCTTTCTTT	CASSPPGGNTEAFF
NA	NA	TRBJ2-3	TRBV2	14	TGTGCCAGCAGTGAAAACTGGCGGGCAGATACGCAGTATTTT	CASSENWRADTQYF
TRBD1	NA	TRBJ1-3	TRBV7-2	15	TGTGCCAGCAGCTTAGTCAGGGGGCCAGGAAACACCATATATTTT	CASSLVRGPGNTIYF
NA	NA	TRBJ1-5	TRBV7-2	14	TGTGCCAGCAAAGGGGGAATGGGCAATCAGCCCCAGCATTTT	CASKGGMGNQPQHF
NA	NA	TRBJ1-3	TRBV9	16	TGTGCCAGCAGCGTAGGGACATCCGCCTCTGGAAACACCATATATTTT	CASSVGTSASGNTIYF
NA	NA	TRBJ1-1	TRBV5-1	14	TGCGCCAGCAGCTTACAGGTGCTGAACACTGAAGCTTTCTTT	CASSLQVLNTEAFF
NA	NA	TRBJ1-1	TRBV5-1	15	TGCGCCAGCAGCTTGGACAGCAACCTGAACACTGAAGCTTTCTTT	CASSLDSNLNTEAFF
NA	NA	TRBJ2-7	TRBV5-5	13	TGTGCCAGCAGCTTGCTCGGGGTCGACGAGCAGTACTTC	CASSLLGVDEQYF
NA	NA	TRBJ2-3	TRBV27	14	TGTGCCAGCAGTTTAGCGGCTAGCACAGATACGCAGTATTTT	CASSLAASTDTQYF
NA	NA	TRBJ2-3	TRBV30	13	TGTGCCTGTGGACAGATTAGCACAGATACGCAGTATTTT	CACGQISTDTQYF
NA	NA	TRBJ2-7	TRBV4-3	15	TGCGCCAGCAGCCAAGATCCCGGGGGAAAGTACGAGCAGTACTTC	CASSQDPGGKYEQYF
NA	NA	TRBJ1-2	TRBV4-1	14	TGCGCCAGCAGCCACATAACAGGGATTTCTGGCTACACCTTC	CASSHITGISGYTF
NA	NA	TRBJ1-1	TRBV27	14	TGTGCCAGCAGTTTTGGGGGCACTAACACTGAAGCTTTCTTT	CASSFGGTNTEAFF
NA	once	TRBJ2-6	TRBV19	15	TGTGCCAGTAGTATAGCCGGCTCTGGGGCCAACGTCCTGACTTTC	CASSIAGSGANVLTF